A single sample gave rise to the 9 T cell receptor beta chains below, sequenced in a study of control samples from healthy donors and cancer patients. This table comes from immunoSEQ multiplex PCR, and its TCRdb copy is limited to in-frame clones, with some not included. The sample contains around 49,000 clones, roughly 87% of which appear only once. The sample comprised PBMCs. These receptors were taken from a man in his forties with colorectal cancer.

The genes are TRBV9 and TRBJ2-5, with 7 bases fitting TRBD2. V gave up 3 bases and J gave up 4 bases; unmatched junction bases: 9. The CDR3 runs 15 residues. In germline, CDR1 is SGDLS, CDR2 YYNGEE. The CDR3 region has the DNA TGTGCCAGCAGCGACCAGACTAGCCCCGGAGAGACCCAGTACTTC. It codes for CASSDQTSPGETQYF. Filled out from reference TRBV9 and TRBJ2-5, the complete variable domain reads DSGVTQTPKHLITATGQRVTLRCSPRSGDLSVYWYQQSLDQGLQFLIQYYNGEERAKGNILERFSAQQFPDLHSELNLSSLELGDSALYFCASSDQTSPGETQYFGPGTRLLVL.

The chain combines TRBV6-5 with TRBJ1-2; perhaps TRBD1 as D (6 bases). The CDR3 spans 13 residues. Per the germline V gene, CDR1 is MNHEY and CDR2 is SVGAGI. The germline V and J ends were trimmed by 6 bases and 1 base, with 9 bases remaining between them. The CDR3 here is CASSGTLNYGYTF. The DNA of the CDR3 is TGTGCCAGCAGCGGGACACTTAACTATGGCTACACCTTC.

This chain joins TRBV7-9 and TRBJ2-2; no firm D call. The germline V gene encodes CDR1 SEHNR and CDR2 FQNEAQ (reference sequence). Trimming cost V 3 bases and J 2 bases, with 7 bases left between them. The CDR3 length is 14 residues. CDR3 DNA: TGTGCCAGCAGCTTTTCTCTAAACACCGGGGAGCTGTTTTTT. It specifies CASSFSLNTGELFF.

This clone was detected a few times. This chain connects TRBV5-1 to TRBJ2-3, with 8 bases fitting TRBD2. J was trimmed by 4 bases and V by 0 bases; bases with no gene match: 7. The CDR3 is 16 amino acids. CDR1 and CDR2 from the germline V gene are SGHRS and YFSETQ. CDR3 in amino acids: CASSLVSSGRSDTQYF. In DNA form, the CDR3 reads TGCGCCAGCAGCTTGGTATCGAGCGGGAGATCAGATACGCAGTATTTT.

The CDR3: CASSPTGYNEQFF. The CDR3, as DNA: TGTGCCAGCTCACCGACTGGGTACAATGAGCAGTTCTTC. The rearrangement joins TRBV18 to TRBJ2-1; D call uncertain. The CDR3 loop spans 13 amino acids. Germline CDR1 reads KGHSH; CDR2 reads LQKENI. V lost 3 bases and J 4 bases, leaving 7 bases between the germline ends.

This rearrangement joins TRBV5-1 to TRBJ2-2; possibly TRBD1 or TRBD2 for D (5 bases each). Germline loops: CDR1 SGHRS, CDR2 YFSETQ. The CDR3 has 15 amino acids. Trimming removed 1 base from V and 3 bases from J, with 10 bases in between. CDR3 sequence (DNA): TGCGCCAGCAGCTTGACGGGGCCCCACACCGGGGAGCTGTTTTTT. It yields the protein CASSLTGPHTGELFF.

The rearrangement links TRBV15 to TRBJ2-5; tentatively, D is TRBD2 (6 bases). From germline, CDR1 is LNHNV and CDR2 YYDKDF (reference sequence). This CDR3 comprises 14 residues. V dropped 8 bases and J dropped 7 bases, with 20 bases sitting between them. The CDR3, as DNA: TGTGCCACCGAGGACGCGGGGACGGGTTTGACCCAGTACTTC. Translation: CATEDAGTGLTQYF.

The genes are TRBV19 and TRBJ1-5; 10 positions match TRBD1. Looked up from germline, CDR1 is LNHDA and CDR2 is SQIVND (reference sequence). The CDR3 has 20 amino acids. The V segment lost 3 bases and the J segment 0 bases; nucleotides outside the gene matches: 14. The CDR3 protein is CASSMGMGQGRRYSNQPQHF. The CDR3 DNA reads as TGTGCCAGTAGTATGGGTATGGGACAGGGGAGGAGGTATAGCAATCAGCCCCAGCATTTT.

The CDR3 nucleotides are TGTGCCAGCAATCGGCGGGACATTCCCCCAGAGCAGTTCTTC. Protein product: CASNRRDIPPEQFF. The chain employs TRBV6-5 and TRBJ2-1, with D perhaps matching TRBD1 or TRBD2 (6 bases each). Germline CDR1 reads MNHEY; CDR2 reads SVGAGI. The CDR3 covers 14 residues. V was shortened by 7 bases and J by 10 bases, with 20 bases between the two germline ends.